The 31 T cell receptor beta chains below all came from one sample that was sequenced in a study of T-cell memory formation after mild COVID-19. TCRdb called the 5' RACE reads again in MiXCR, with one record for every CDR3 protein. This repertoire shows roughly 250,000 distinct CDR3 sequences, approximately 16% found once; its top ten account for approximately 3.5%. Sequencing was carried out using PBMCs or a T cell subset sorted from them (not recorded which). The receptors stem from a man between 18 and 29 years old who had mild COVID-19 (a few samples of this study predate the infection). Cell type and time point are not known.

This clonotype was observed a few times. The chain has TRBV5-4 and TRBJ2-2; 10 bases map to TRBD2. Germline-derived CDR1 and CDR2 are SGHNT and YYREEE (reference sequence). V shed 2 bases and J 8 bases; nucleotides not matched to a gene: 12. This CDR3 is 17 amino acids long. The CDR3 spells CASSFGPSGGAIGELFF. The CDR3 nucleotides read TGTGCCAGCAGCTTTGGACCGAGCGGGGGGGCCATTGGGGAGCTGTTTTTT.

The chain uses TRBV7-3 and TRBJ2-1; tentative D call: TRBD1 (6 bases). Germline V gene sequence: CDR1 SGHTA, CDR2 FQGTGA. V lost 4 bases, J lost 6 bases, and 19 bases lay in between. The CDR3 runs to 16 residues. CDR3 loop: CASSSQGVRAGNEQFF. Written as DNA, the CDR3 is TGTGCCAGCAGCTCACAGGGTGTACGGGCAGGCAATGAGCAGTTCTTC.

The chain links TRBV7-8 to TRBJ1-6; perhaps TRBD1 as D (5 bases). V was clipped by 3 bases and J by 8 bases, with 8 bases between them. The germline gives CDR1 SGHVS, CDR2 FQNEAQ. This CDR3 is 13 amino acids long. In nucleotides, the CDR3 is TGTGCCAGCAGCTTTCAGGGTTATTCACCCCTCCACTTT. Residues: CASSFQGYSPLHF.

This clonotype turned up a few times. The rearrangement joins TRBV5-4 to TRBJ2-1, with 7 bases aligning to TRBD1. This CDR3 is built from 14 residues. J lost 7 bases, V lost 0 bases, and 4 bases had no gene match. Looked up from germline, CDR1 is SGHNT and CDR2 is YYREEE (reference sequence). The CDR3 DNA sequence: TGTGCCAGCAGCTTGGGACAGGGTGAAAATGAGCAGTTCTTC. It yields the protein CASSLGQGENEQFF. The whole variable domain, filled in from reference TRBV5-4 and TRBJ2-1, reads ETGVTQSPTHLIKTRGQQVTLRCSSQSGHNTVSWYQQALGQGPQFIFQYYREEENGRGNFPPRFSGLQFPNYSSELNVNALELDDSALYLCASSLGQGENEQFFGPGTRLTVL.

This clonotype was counted between two and nine times. This rearrangement joins TRBV2 to TRBJ1-5; D unresolved. Per the germline V gene, CDR1 is SNHLY and CDR2 is FYNNEI. This CDR3 region has 14 residues. Trimming pared 3 bases from V and 4 bases from J, leaving 10 bases between. The CDR3 DNA reads TGTGCCAGCAGTGAGGTTACAGATAATCAGCCCCAGCATTTT. This translates into CASSEVTDNQPQHF.

Only a few counts were recorded for this clonotype. The CDR3 loop is CASSQGVGTGELFF. In DNA, the CDR3 is TGTGCCAGCAGCCAAGGGGTCGGGACCGGGGAGCTGTTTTTT. J is TRBJ2-2 and V is TRBV3-1; the D is unclear. Trimming left V 1 base short and J 5 bases short, with 8 bases between. From germline, CDR1 is LGHDT and CDR2 YNNKEL (reference sequence). This CDR3 region has 14 residues.

This clonotype has only a few counts. The chain has TRBV4-3 and TRBJ1-4, with D unclear. The CDR3 consists of 16 residues. Trimming shortened V by 4 bases and J by 8 bases, and 20 bases separated the two germline ends. Looked up from germline, CDR1 is LGHNA and CDR2 is YSLEER. The CDR3 nucleotides are TGCGCCAGCAGCCCAGACCTACGCGGAAGAGGGGAAAAACTGTTTTTT. It is translated as CASSPDLRGRGEKLFF.

This clonotype has just a few counts. The chain carries TRBV5-6 and TRBJ2-1; the D is unclear. CDR3 length: 15 amino acids. Germline lookup yields CDR1 SGHDT and CDR2 YYEEEE. V was trimmed by 1 base and J by 5 bases, leaving 13 bases between them. The chain's CDR3 is CASSLSRQRNNEQFF. DNA for the CDR3: TGTGCCAGCAGCTTGAGTAGGCAAAGAAACAATGAGCAGTTCTTC.

This clonotype was detected only a few times. V is TRBV29-1 and J is TRBJ1-1; no reliable D call. This CDR3 is built from 11 residues. The germline V and J ends were trimmed by 4 bases and 1 base, with 4 bases remaining between them. Per the germline V gene, CDR1 is SQVTM and CDR2 is ANQGSEA. CDR3 loop: CSVGSNTEAFF. The DNA of the CDR3 is TGCAGCGTTGGGTCGAACACTGAAGCTTTCTTT.

This clonotype was seen at least ten times. The genes are TRBV5-1 and TRBJ1-1; D gene ambiguous. V was clipped by 4 bases and J by 6 bases, with 10 bases between them. The CDR3 has 12 amino acids. Germline V CDR1 and CDR2: SGHRS, YFSETQ. DNA for the CDR3: TGCGCCAGCAGCCTACCTCCCTCTGAAGCTTTCTTT. As protein: CASSLPPSEAFF. Drawing the rest from reference TRBV5-1 and TRBJ1-1, the complete variable domain is KAGVTQTPRYLIKTRGQQVTLSCSPISGHRSVSWYQQTPGQGLQFLFEYFSETQRNKGNFPGRFSGRQFSNSRSEMNVSTLELGDSALYLCASSLPPSEAFFGQGTRLTVV.

There are a few counts of this clonotype. This chain links TRBV4-2 with TRBJ1-1; D is undetermined. V shed 2 bases and J shed 5 bases, with 9 bases lying between them. Germline V gene sequence: CDR1 LGHNA, CDR2 YNFKEQ. This CDR3 has 13 amino acids. The CDR3: CASSQPPITEAFF. CDR3 DNA: TGTGCCAGCAGCCAACCCCCGATTACTGAAGCTTTCTTT.

This clonotype has just a few counts. The chain is built from TRBV28 and TRBJ1-1; a weak D match, TRBD1 (5 bases). Germline V gives CDR1 MDHEN, CDR2 SYDVKM. CDR3 length: 15 amino acids. Trimming stripped 4 bases from V and 2 bases from J, with 14 bases between. CDR3: CASSSPGRANTEAFF. CDR3 bases: TGTGCCAGCAGTTCCCCCGGCAGGGCCAACACTGAAGCTTTCTTT.

The J gene is TRBJ2-2, the V gene TRBV7-6; D is uncertain. The V gene's germline CDR1 is SGHVS and CDR2 FNYEAQ. CDR3 size: 12 residues. Trimming pared 5 bases from V and 7 bases from J, leaving 8 bases between. For the CDR3, the DNA is TGTGCCAGCAGCCCCTGGGGCGGGGAGCTGTTTTTT. It codes for CASSPWGGELFF. Combining the CDR3 with reference TRBV7-6 and TRBJ2-2 gives the whole variable domain GAGVSQSPRYKVTKRGQDVALRCDPISGHVSLYWYRQALGQGPEFLTYFNYEAQQDKSGLPNDRFSAERPEGSISTLTIQRTEQRDSAMYRCASSPWGGELFFGEGSRLTVL.

This clonotype has a handful of counts. The CDR3 region is CASTDHQAGSYEQYF. In DNA form, the CDR3 reads TGTGCCAGCACCGACCACCAAGCGGGGTCATACGAGCAGTACTTC. The chain has TRBV6-2 or TRBV6-3 and TRBJ2-7; 7 bases align to TRBD2. The junction had 13 bases not matched to a gene; V was cut back by 7 bases and J by 4 bases. This CDR3 has 15 residues. Germline V gene sequence: CDR1 MNHEY, CDR2 SVGEGT.

CDR3 in amino acids: CASSSQSRWADTQYF. The CDR3, as DNA: TGTGCCAGCTCCTCACAATCCCGGTGGGCCGATACGCAGTATTTT. The V call is TRBV28, the J call TRBJ2-3; D is unclear. V was pared by 8 bases and J by 6 bases, with 21 bases between. The V gene's germline CDR1 is MDHEN and CDR2 SYDVKM. This CDR3 has 15 residues.

This clonotype was seen a few times. The chain recombines TRBV20-1 with TRBJ2-5; 11 positions agree with TRBD2. Trimming removed 5 bases from V and 5 bases from J; junction bases left unmatched: 4. Germline-derived CDR1 and CDR2 are DFQATT and SNEGSKA (reference sequence). The CDR3 consists of 13 residues. CDR3 residues: CSACRTSGETQYF. For the CDR3, the DNA is TGCAGTGCTTGTCGGACTAGCGGGGAGACCCAGTACTTC.

In its sample, this clonotype was seen a few times. V gene TRBV7-2 combines with J gene TRBJ2-5, with unresolved D. The CDR3 totals 13 residues. The germline V and J ends were trimmed by 1 base and 5 bases, with 8 bases remaining between them. Germline CDR1 SGHTA, CDR2 FQGNSA. The CDR3: CASSLDVRETQYF. CDR3 bases: TGTGCCAGCAGCTTAGACGTGCGGGAGACCCAGTACTTC.

The rearrangement uses TRBV7-3 and TRBJ2-3, with TRBD2 identical over 7 bases. The CDR3 covers 15 residues. With 4 bases clipped from V and 3 bases from J, the junction kept 7 bases outside the gene matches. CDR1 and CDR2 from the germline V gene are SGHTA and FQGTGA. The CDR3 here is CASSSSSGGTDTQYF. DNA for the CDR3: TGTGCCAGCAGCTCCAGCTCGGGGGGTACAGATACGCAGTATTTT. Using reference TRBV7-3 and TRBJ2-3 for the parts outside the CDR3, the full variable domain is GAGVSQTPSNKVTEKGKYVELRCDPISGHTALYWYRQSLGQGPEFLIYFQGTGAADDSGLPNDRFFAVRPEGSVSTLKIQRTERGDSAVYLCASSSSSGGTDTQYFGPGTRLTVL.

This clonotype has just a few counts. The V gene is TRBV2, the J gene TRBJ2-7; 8 nucleotides line up with TRBD1. This CDR3 region has 15 residues. CDR1 is SNHLY and CDR2 is FYNNEI in the germline V gene. Trimming took 5 bases from V and 5 from J; bases not matched to a gene: 11. The CDR3 protein is CASSQDRDDLDEQYV. CDR3 coding DNA: TGTGCCAGCAGTCAGGACAGGGACGACCTTGACGAGCAGTACGTC.

DNA of the CDR3: TGTGCCATCGGGACTCAGTACCAAGAGACCCAGTACTTC. This codes for CAIGTQYQETQYF. The chain has TRBV28 and TRBJ2-5; D possibly corresponds to TRBD2 (6 bases). Trimming stripped 10 bases from V and 0 bases from J, with 12 bases between. Germline V gives CDR1 MDHEN, CDR2 SYDVKM. The CDR3 is 13 amino acids.

This sequence joins TRBV5-1 and TRBJ2-5, with D perhaps matching TRBD1 (6 bases). CDR1 is SGHRS, CDR2 YFSETQ, per germline. The CDR3 length is 15 residues. With 5 bases removed from V and 2 bases from J, the gap between germline ends came to 16 bases. This CDR3 is CASRITGLGQETQYF. The CDR3 nucleotides read TGCGCCAGCAGAATTACAGGGCTGGGGCAAGAGACCCAGTACTTC.

This clonotype has at least ten counts. The chain combines TRBV5-1 with TRBJ2-3; D not certain. Germline V CDR1 and CDR2: SGHRS, YFSETQ. The CDR3 covers 12 residues. V gave up 0 bases and J gave up 7 bases, with 6 bases separating them. The CDR3 is CASSLEGNTQYF. CDR3 coding DNA: TGCGCCAGCAGCTTGGAGGGAAATACGCAGTATTTT.

The rearrangement joins TRBV11-2 to TRBJ2-7; the match to TRBD1 covers 8 bases. The CDR3 consists of 13 residues. The trim removed 5 bases at V and 12 bases at J, leaving 12 bases unmatched. Germline V gene data show CDR1 as SGHAT and CDR2 as FQNNGV. CDR3 sequence (DNA): TGTGCCAGCAGCCCACCCCCCTGGGACAGGCTGTACGTC. Protein: CASSPPPWDRLYV.

This clonotype showed up just a few times. The rearrangement uses TRBV20-1 and TRBJ2-5; D might be TRBD1 (6 bases). This CDR3 contains 14 residues. Germline V gene data show CDR1 as DFQATT and CDR2 as SNEGSKA (reference sequence). V was shortened by 3 bases and J by 1 base, with 12 bases between the two germline ends. The CDR3, as DNA: TGCAGTGCTAGTGAGGGGGTACTCCAAGAGACCCAGTACTTC. Its translation is CSASEGVLQETQYF.

There are a few counts of this clonotype. The gene calls are TRBV9 and TRBJ2-3; the D gene is possibly TRBD2 (6 bases). This CDR3 contains 15 residues. Trimming took 0 bases from V and 1 from J, leaving 9 bases between them. Germline loops: CDR1 SGDLS, CDR2 YYNGEE. CDR3 residues: CASSVDPGGTDTQYF. CDR3 nucleotide sequence: TGTGCCAGCAGCGTAGATCCGGGGGGCACAGATACGCAGTATTTT.

This clonotype has just a few counts. V is TRBV12-3 or TRBV12-4 and J is TRBJ2-2; tentative D call: TRBD1 (5 bases). V lost 7 bases, J lost 0 bases, and 15 bases lay in between. The CDR3 is made up of 16 amino acids. CDR3 in DNA: TGTGCCAGCACGAGTAGGGGTCTCGCGAACACCGGGGAGCTGTTTTTT. This gives the protein CASTSRGLANTGELFF.

This clonotype has a count of ten or more. The chain is built from TRBV29-1 and TRBJ2-3; D not certain. This CDR3 spans 14 amino acids. Germline V gene data show CDR1 as SQVTM and CDR2 as ANQGSEA. Trimming took 4 bases from V and 5 from J, leaving 16 bases between them. CDR3 coding DNA: TGCAGCGTTGTGGAAGGATCTTTCCAAGATACGCAGTATTTT. Amino acid sequence: CSVVEGSFQDTQYF.

This clonotype was counted only a few times. The chain is built from TRBV27 and TRBJ1-5; D is ambiguous. This CDR3 comprises 13 residues. CDR1 MNHEY and CDR2 SMNVEV come from the germline V gene (reference sequence). V was pared by 4 bases and J by 11 bases, with 15 bases between. The CDR3 protein is CASSSLDGKAQHF. CDR3 DNA: TGTGCCAGCAGTTCCCTAGACGGGAAGGCCCAGCATTTT.

This clonotype was found a few times. The chain combines TRBV5-7 with TRBJ2-5; tentative D call: TRBD1 (5 bases). TRBV5-7 is placed among ORFs of uncertain function. Deletions cut 0 bases from V and 5 bases from J, with 14 bases between. The CDR3 loop spans 15 amino acids. The DNA for the CDR3 is TGTGCCAGCAGCTTGGGGGGCACCACTCGGGAGACCCAGTACTTC. It codes for CASSLGGTTRETQYF.

This clonotype was observed a handful of times. The chain employs TRBV23-1 and TRBJ2-5, with 8 bases aligning to TRBD2. TRBV23-1 is annotated as an ORF whose role is uncertain. The length of the CDR3 is 19 residues. The V gene end was trimmed by 2 bases and the J gene end by 5 bases; junction bases not matched to a gene: 19. The CDR3 protein is CASSQESYRRGVSRETQYF. The CDR3 DNA reads TGCGCCAGCAGTCAAGAAAGTTACAGGCGGGGGGTATCCAGGGAGACCCAGTACTTC.

This clonotype was seen only a few times. The chain links TRBV7-9 to TRBJ2-6, with D unresolved. Germline V lookup: CDR1 SEHNR, CDR2 FQNEAQ (reference sequence). The CDR3 is 17 amino acids. V was cut by 5 bases and J by 0 bases, with 14 bases left in between. The CDR3 protein is CASSPIGRLSGANVLTF. As DNA, the CDR3 is TGTGCCAGCAGCCCGATCGGACGGCTCTCTGGGGCCAACGTCCTGACTTTC.